This T cell receptor (beta chain) is drawn from a study of blood T cell repertoires in COVID-19. Study summary: Sites across the United States, Italy and Spain contributed samples from acute and convalescent COVID-19. T cells, B-cell-depleted T cells, or PBMCs supplied cDNA or gDNA.

The Seattle patients joined while their infection was active and were tracked longitudinally afterward. The CDR3 length is 13 residues. Looked up from germline, CDR1 is SGHDN and CDR2 is FVKESK. The V gene lost 7 bases and the J gene lost 5 bases, with 14 bases spanning the gap. In the study's own analysis: Reference gene primer amplification gave nucleated cell count estimates. Generated by immunoSEQ multiplex PCR, the TCRdb table keeps only in-frame clones and is missing some. That table supplies the V and J calls and clone size; D and trimming were determined from the DNA. Counted here are about 95,000 clones, 89% occurring once; the ten biggest clones make up roughly 5.1%.

The gene calls are TRBV14 and TRBJ1-1; D ambiguous. What was sequenced was peripheral blood. The clonotype comes from a man in his 60s with COVID-19, enrolled during active disease. The CDR3 is CASTPAVRTEAFF. In DNA form, the CDR3 reads TGTGCCAGCACCCCAGCCGTCAGGACTGAAGCTTTCTTT.